This TCR beta chain was profiled in a study of OX40 agonist ivuxolimab in advanced cancers. Across the whole study: The patients' treatment was ivuxolimab, an agonistic anti-OX40 (CD134) antibody.

In regard to this clone: Its antigen is currently unknown.

Study results and caveats: Certain nonresponders likewise exhibited a low normalized T-cell clonal expansion. Researchers did not establish what antigens the expanded peripheral T cells target.

The data were produced by immunoSEQ multiplex PCR, yet TCRdb's version contains in-frame clones alone and is incomplete. This table has tens of thousands of clones, more than 75% appearing once. Germline CDR1 is MDHEN and CDR2 is SYDVKM. Trimming stripped 8 bases from V and 2 bases from J, with 11 bases between. The CDR3 totals 13 residues. Excluded were patients having autoimmune disease history or systemic immunosuppression. The material sequenced was CD4+ or CD8+ T cells sorted from blood, taken in a trial of the OX40 agonist ivuxolimab. The clonotype comes from an adult with an advanced solid tumor such as melanoma, head and neck, liver or kidney cancer. V usage is TRBV28 and J usage is TRBJ2-3, with D possibly TRBD2 on 6 matching bases. The CDR3 coding sequence is TGTGCCAGCTGCGGGGAGCACACAGATACGCAGTATTTT. This encodes CASCGEHTDTQYF.